This T cell receptor beta chain is drawn from a study of cytomegalovirus exposure and HLA in healthy donors. The study ran its PCR with 60 Vbeta and 13 Jbeta primers. Clones were sequenced by immunoSEQ multiplex PCR, and TCRdb holds only the in-frame ones, with some missing. This sample carries about 130,000 clones, 80% of them seen once, and the ten largest clones take 1%. Study outcomes and limitations: Later findings reportedly placed an Asian-associated ancestry cluster below the approximately 670-donor mean for N-insertions. CMV serostatus stood as the only immune exposure information on hand. A classifier reportedly called cytomegalovirus status with high sensitivity and specificity.

In germline, CDR1 is MDHEN, CDR2 SYDVKM. The V gene lost 6 bases and the J gene lost 6 bases, with 15 bases spanning the gap. The CDR3 consists of 14 residues. A note on this clone: Antigen unknown.

Material for sequencing was PBMCs. The genes are TRBV28 and TRBJ1-5, with a possible D match to TRBD1 (6 bases). This clonotype was sampled from a middle-aged man in good health and CMV-seronegative. The CDR3 sequence: CASSRTGSTQPQHF. The DNA for the CDR3 is TGTGCCAGCAGCCGTACAGGGAGTACTCAGCCCCAGCATTTT.